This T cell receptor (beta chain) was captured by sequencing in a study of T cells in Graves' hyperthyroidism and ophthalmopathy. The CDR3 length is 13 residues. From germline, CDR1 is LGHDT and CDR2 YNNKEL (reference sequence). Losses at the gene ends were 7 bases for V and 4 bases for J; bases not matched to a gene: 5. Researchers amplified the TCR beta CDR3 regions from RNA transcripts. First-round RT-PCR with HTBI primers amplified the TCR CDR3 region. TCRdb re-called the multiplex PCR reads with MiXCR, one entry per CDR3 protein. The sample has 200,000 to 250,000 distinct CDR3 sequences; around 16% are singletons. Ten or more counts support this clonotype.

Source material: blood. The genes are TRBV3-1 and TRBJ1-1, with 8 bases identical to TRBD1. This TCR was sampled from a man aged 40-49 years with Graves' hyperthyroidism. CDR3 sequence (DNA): TGTGCCAGCAAGGACAGGGAGGGCACTGAAGCTTTCTTT. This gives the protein CASKDREGTEAFF.